These 3 T cell receptor beta chains were all obtained from the same sample, sequenced in a study of neurological immune-mediated disorders. Regarding time point: longitudinal time-point 2. Each CDR3 protein gets one entry after TCRdb re-called the 5' RACE reads with MiXCR. This table holds 70,000 to 95,000 distinct CDR3 sequences, less than 15% found once. Sequenced sample: PBMCs. Receptors originate from a female donor with HTLV-1-associated myelopathy (HAM/TSP).

This clonotype was detected ten times or more. The chain recombines TRBV7-9 with TRBJ2-2; D is possibly TRBD2 (5 bases). Germline V gives CDR1 SEHNR, CDR2 FQNEAQ (reference sequence). Trimming shortened V by 4 bases and J by 4 bases, and 16 bases separated the two germline ends. The CDR3 sequence is 16 residues long. In DNA, the CDR3 is TGTGCCAGCAGCTCCAGTGGGGAGACTCCCACCGGGGAGCTGTTTTTT. This codes for CASSSSGETPTGELFF.

This clonotype was observed many times. This chain connects TRBV15 to TRBJ2-2; TRBD1 matches 7 bases. Germline values: CDR1 LNHNV, CDR2 YYDKDF (reference sequence). With 0 bases clipped from V and 4 bases from J, the junction kept 2 bases outside the gene matches. The CDR3 is 15 residues long. The CDR3 loop is CATSRDNRGTGELFF. As DNA, the CDR3 is TGTGCCACCAGCAGAGACAACAGGGGCACCGGGGAGCTGTTTTTT.

The chain uses TRBV4-1 and TRBJ1-2; D is uncertain. The V end was cut by 4 bases, the J end by 5 bases, with 20 bases between. Looked up from germline, CDR1 is MGHRA and CDR2 is YSYEKL. The CDR3 runs to 16 residues. Here the CDR3 DNA reads TGCGCCAGCAGCCCCCGAGAGCGATCCACTAGTTATGGCTACACCTTC. It translates to CASSPRERSTSYGYTF.